This TCR beta chain was found in a study of T cell changes during pregnancy in multiple sclerosis. Assay: immunoSEQ multiplex PCR; the TCRdb copy retains only in-frame clones and omits some. The sample gives over 50,000 clones, approximately 90% of which show up once; around 2.5% is in the top ten. The CDR3 is 16 amino acids. V gave up 0 bases and J gave up 4 bases, with 14 bases separating them. The germline gives CDR1 SGHRS, CDR2 YFSETQ. Here the sequenced sample was peripheral blood, taken in the first trimester of pregnancy. The chain has TRBV5-1 and TRBJ1-3; D perhaps matches TRBD1 (5 bases). The sequence was collected from a female donor with multiple sclerosis, enrolled in a pregnancy study. CDR3 region: CASSLDVGGVGNTIYF. DNA of the CDR3: TGCGCCAGCAGCTTGGATGTCGGAGGGGTGGGAAACACCATATATTTT.